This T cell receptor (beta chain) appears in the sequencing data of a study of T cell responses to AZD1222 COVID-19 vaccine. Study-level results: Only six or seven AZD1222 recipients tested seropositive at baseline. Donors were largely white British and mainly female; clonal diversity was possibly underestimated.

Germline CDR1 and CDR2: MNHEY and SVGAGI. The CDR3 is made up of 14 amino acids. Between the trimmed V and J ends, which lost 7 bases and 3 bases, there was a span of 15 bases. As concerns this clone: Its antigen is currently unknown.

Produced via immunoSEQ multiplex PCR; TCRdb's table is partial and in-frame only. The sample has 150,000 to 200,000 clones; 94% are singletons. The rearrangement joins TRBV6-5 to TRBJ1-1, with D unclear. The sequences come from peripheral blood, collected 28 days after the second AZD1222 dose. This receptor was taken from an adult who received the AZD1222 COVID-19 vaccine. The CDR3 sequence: CASNPGPTYTEAFF. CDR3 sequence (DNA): TGTGCCAGCAACCCCGGACCAACCTACACTGAAGCTTTCTTT.